A selection of T cell receptor beta chains follows, all from one sample in a study of CD8 T cells in Susac syndrome. TCRdb re-derived calls from the immunoSEQ multiplex PCR reads in MiXCR, one entry per CDR3 protein. Here the sample spans some 180,000 distinct CDR3 sequences, approximately 95% being singletons. The sequenced sample was CD4+ T cells from PBMCs. The origin of the receptors is a human donor in good health. CDR3s include the opening cysteine and the closing phenylalanine or tryptophan. A D gene is named only where the DNA matches it firmly. Rows may omit the clone size; those that give it use once, few, many or a size class.

clone_size j_call v_call d_call cdr3_aa cdr3_nt
NA TRBJ2-3 TRBV20-1 NA CSARLGSADTQYF TGCAGTGCTAGACTCGGTTCCGCAGATACGCAGTATTTT
NA TRBJ2-7 TRBV5-1 NA CASSLGPASYEQYF TGCGCCAGCAGCTTGGGGCCGGCATCCTACGAGCAGTACTTC
NA TRBJ1-1 TRBV30 NA CAWSVLTRTEAFF TGTGCCTGGAGTGTACTCACCCGGACTGAAGCTTTCTTT
NA TRBJ1-5 TRBV30 TRBD1 CAWKGQGAQPQHF TGTGCCTGGAAGGGACAGGGCGCTCAGCCCCAGCATTTT
NA TRBJ2-1 TRBV20-1 TRBD2 CSARGLSGRFYNEQFF TGCAGTGCTAGAGGGTTGAGCGGGAGGTTCTACAATGAGCAGTTCTTC
NA TRBJ2-3 TRBV4-2 NA CASSQDLATDTQYF TGTGCCAGCAGCCAAGACCTAGCCACAGATACGCAGTATTTT
NA TRBJ2-7 TRBV15 TRBD1 CATSRGRGQQYAYEQYF TGTGCCACCAGCAGGGGCCGGGGACAGCAATACGCCTACGAGCAGTACTTC
NA TRBJ2-7 TRBV20-1 TRBD2 CSARLTSGSYEQYF TGCAGTGCTAGACTGACTAGCGGATCCTACGAGCAGTACTTC
once TRBJ1-5 TRBV6-5 NA CASSPRLNQPQHF TGTGCCAGCAGTCCCCGACTCAATCAGCCCCAGCATTTT
NA TRBJ2-7 TRBV19 TRBD1 CATCATGTGGVDEQYF TGTGCCACTTGCGCGACCGGGACAGGGGGCGTAGACGAGCAGTACTTC
once TRBJ1-1 TRBV27 NA CASSPLAPSNTEAFF TGTGCCAGCAGTCCCCTGGCCCCATCAAACACTGAAGCTTTCTTT
NA TRBJ2-5 TRBV27 NA CASSLDRSQETQYF TGTGCCAGCAGTTTAGACAGATCCCAAGAGACCCAGTACTTC
NA TRBJ1-1 TRBV7-2 NA CASSSGRRNTEAFF TGTGCCAGCAGCTCCGGACGTAGGAACACTGAAGCTTTCTTT
NA TRBJ2-3 TRBV27 TRBD2 CASSPRMTSGSADTQYF TGTGCCAGCAGTCCTCGAATGACTAGCGGGAGTGCAGATACGCAGTATTTT
NA TRBJ2-7 TRBV2 NA CASSLDWYEQYF TGTGCCAGCAGCTTGGACTGGTACGAGCAGTACTTC
NA TRBJ1-5 TRBV20-1 TRBD1 CSASTGVNQPQHF TGCAGTGCCTCTACAGGGGTTAATCAGCCCCAGCATTTT
NA TRBJ1-2 TRBV28 NA CASSLAVGAGYTF TGTGCCAGCAGTTTGGCGGTCGGGGCTGGCTACACCTTC
NA TRBJ2-5 TRBV29-1 NA CSVGVLGETQYF TGCAGCGTGGGAGTTCTGGGAGAGACCCAGTACTTC
NA TRBJ2-1 TRBV5-4 NA CASSSTGGYNEQFF TGTGCCAGCAGCTCAACCGGGGGCTACAATGAGCAGTTCTTC
NA TRBJ2-1 TRBV20-1 NA CSATRPQGGGYNEQFF TGCAGTGCCACCCGTCCACAGGGAGGGGGATACAATGAGCAGTTCTTC
NA TRBJ2-3 TRBV11-1 NA CASSLAPVADTQYF TGTGCCAGCAGCTTGGCTCCCGTTGCAGATACGCAGTATTTT
NA TRBJ2-3 TRBV11-2 TRBD2 CASRGLAGGPSTDTQYF TGTGCCAGCAGGGGACTAGCGGGAGGGCCAAGCACAGATACGCAGTATTTT
NA TRBJ2-3 TRBV20-1 NA CSARYPNFPTDTQYF TGCAGTGCTAGATATCCTAACTTCCCCACAGATACGCAGTATTTT
NA TRBJ2-1 TRBV7-8 NA CASSSLTGKTYNEQFF TGTGCCAGCAGCTCGCTCACAGGAAAAACTTACAATGAGCAGTTCTTC
NA TRBJ2-7 TRBV12-3/TRBV12-4 NA CASRRSASSYEQYF TGTGCCAGCAGGCGGTCGGCAAGCTCCTACGAGCAGTACTTC
once TRBJ1-5 TRBV19 TRBD1 CASRQAGGLPQHF TGTGCCAGTAGACAGGCAGGGGGTCTCCCCCAGCATTTT
NA TRBJ2-6 TRBV10-3 NA CAIAQQGSGANVLTF TGTGCCATCGCCCAACAGGGCTCTGGGGCCAACGTCCTGACTTTC
few TRBJ2-5 TRBV11-1 TRBD1 CASSHGTVQETQYF TGTGCCAGCAGCCACGGGACAGTACAAGAGACCCAGTACTTC
NA TRBJ2-3 TRBV29-1 TRBD1 CSVVQGTGSTDTQYF TGCAGCGTTGTTCAGGGGACAGGGTCCACAGATACGCAGTATTTT
NA TRBJ1-2 TRBV19 NA CASSWQPGGYTF TGTGCCAGTAGTTGGCAGCCAGGTGGCTACACCTTC
NA TRBJ2-5 TRBV29-1 NA CSVEASGEETQYF TGCAGCGTTGAAGCTTCGGGAGAAGAGACCCAGTACTTC
once TRBJ2-3 TRBV28 TRBD2 CASSLIGRAPDTQYF TGTGCCAGCAGTTTGATCGGGAGGGCTCCAGATACGCAGTATTTT
NA TRBJ2-7 TRBV29-1 TRBD1 CSVEGDRASSYEQYF TGCAGCGTTGAAGGGGACAGGGCTAGCTCCTACGAGCAGTACTTC
NA TRBJ1-4 TRBV29-1 NA CSVGNYNEKLFF TGCAGCGTTGGCAACTATAATGAAAAACTGTTTTTT
NA TRBJ2-5 TRBV6-6 TRBD1 CASSYGDRGPLTQYF TGTGCCAGCAGTTACGGGGACAGGGGGCCTTTGACCCAGTACTTC
once TRBJ1-1 TRBV19 NA CASSTESPFSAFF TGTGCCAGTAGTACCGAGTCACCGTTTTCTGCTTTCTTT
NA TRBJ2-1 TRBV30 TRBD2 CAWSQASGRWNEQFF TGTGCCTGGAGCCAGGCTAGCGGGAGATGGAATGAGCAGTTCTTC
NA TRBJ2-3 TRBV7-8 TRBD1 CASSFGQGIPDTQYF TGTGCCAGCAGCTTCGGACAGGGGATTCCAGATACGCAGTATTTT